This T cell receptor beta chain was found in a study of PD-1 blockade in classical Hodgkin lymphoma. General study results and limits: Prior to therapy, complete responders displayed diversity much like that of newly diagnosed patients.

Profiled with immunoSEQ multiplex PCR; TCRdb holds only in-frame clones, not every one. The sample shows 90,000 to 140,000 clones, about nine tenths of them seen only once. This clone was found a few times. What it binds is not known. Time point reported: cycle 4 day 1 (C4D1), after less than 7 weeks of nivolumab. Following autologous stem cell transplantation, relapse occurred in every patient, and exposure to brentuximab vedotin varied. The CDR3 contains 18 residues. V was pared by 1 base and J by 0 bases, with 5 bases of the junction left unmatched. CDR1 SGHVS and CDR2 FNYEAQ come from the germline V gene.

The sequence derives from a human donor with classical Hodgkin lymphoma. Sequences were derived from peripheral blood mononuclear cells (PBMCs), sampled before the fourth cycle of nivolumab. The V call is TRBV7-6, the J call TRBJ2-6; 8 bases fit TRBD1. The CDR3 coding sequence is TGTGCCAGCAGCTTAGAGCCAGGGGGCCCCTCTGGGGCCAACGTCCTGACTTTC. Translating it yields CASSLEPGGPSGANVLTF.